The clone carrying this T cell receptor beta chain occurred many times. Antigen unknown. The SP2 primer and nested alpha and beta constant region primers amplified ligated cDNA in four rounds. Alpha and beta constant region primers primed reverse transcription for blood and skin samples. TCRdb called the 5' RACE reads again in MiXCR, with one record for every CDR3 protein. The sample has approximately 49,000 distinct CDR3 sequences, around 5% seen once; the top ten hold approximately 0.84%. These data belong to a study of naive and memory T cell subsets. The library had UMIs added by 3' ligation of an oligonucleotide to TCR cDNA. Input was roughly 1 to 1000 ng of DNase-treated total RNA without cell sorting. V dropped 4 bases and J dropped 3 bases, with 11 bases sitting between them. Germline CDR1 SGDLS, CDR2 YYNGEE. The CDR3 contains 13 residues. General study points: Potentially, T cell activation and differentiation skew this RNA-based measurement.

The receptor's source is a female donor in good health. This sequence joins TRBV9 and TRBJ2-7; maybe TRBD2 (5 bases). The CDR3 loop reads CASSKTAGYEQYF. The CDR3, as DNA: TGTGCCAGCAGCAAGACCGCGGGCTACGAGCAGTACTTC. The entire variable domain, with the rest obtained from reference TRBV9 and TRBJ2-7, is as follows: DSGVTQTPKHLITATGQRVTLRCSPRSGDLSVYWYQQSLDQGLQFLIQYYNGEERAKGNILERFSAQQFPDLHSELNLSSLELGDSALYFCASSKTAGYEQYFGPGTRLTVT.